Listed below are T cell receptor beta chains from one sample, sequenced in a study of beta chain features in type 1 diabetes. Data came from immunoSEQ multiplex PCR; TCRdb stores just in-frame clones and leaves some out. This repertoire shows over 700,000 clones, roughly 15% found once; its top ten account for about 0.02%. The specimen sequenced was naive CD4+ T cells from blood. The receptors shown here come from a woman under 30 in good health. Both conserved end residues are part of each CDR3. Fields, in order: D gene, clone size, J gene, V gene, CDR3 protein, CDR3 DNA. A D gene is named only where the DNA matches it firmly. Part of the rows lack a size; the others show once, few, many or a class for expanded clones.

d_call: .; clone_size: .; j_call: TRBJ2-1; v_call: TRBV6-6; cdr3_aa: CASSAVLPTSYNEQFF; cdr3_nt: TGTGCCAGCAGCGCCGTCCTGCCCACCTCCTACAATGAGCAGTTCTTC
d_call: .; clone_size: .; j_call: TRBJ1-1; v_call: TRBV13; cdr3_aa: CASRFRWGLAYAFF; cdr3_nt: TGTGCCAGCAGGTTCCGGTGGGGGTTAGCTTATGCTTTCTTT
d_call: TRBD2; clone_size: .; j_call: TRBJ2-7; v_call: TRBV18; cdr3_aa: CASSPTSGSSYEQYF; cdr3_nt: TGTGCCAGCTCGCCAACTAGCGGGAGCTCCTACGAGCAGTACTTC
d_call: TRBD2; clone_size: .; j_call: TRBJ2-1; v_call: TRBV5-1; cdr3_aa: CASSGMTSGFSHFNEQFF; cdr3_nt: TGCGCCAGCAGCGGCATGACTAGCGGGTTCAGTCATTTCAATGAGCAGTTCTTC
d_call: TRBD1; clone_size: .; j_call: TRBJ2-4; v_call: TRBV5-1; cdr3_aa: CASSTLDRGGTIQYF; cdr3_nt: TGCGCCAGCAGCACCCTAGACAGGGGTGGAACCATTCAGTACTTC
d_call: TRBD1; clone_size: few; j_call: TRBJ2-3; v_call: TRBV7-9; cdr3_aa: CASSSGQASTDTQYF; cdr3_nt: TGTGCCAGCAGCTCCGGACAGGCTAGCACAGATACGCAGTATTTT
d_call: TRBD1; clone_size: few; j_call: TRBJ2-2; v_call: TRBV4-1; cdr3_aa: CASSQPGQRTGELFF; cdr3_nt: TGCGCCAGTTCTCAACCGGGACAGAGGACCGGGGAGCTGTTTTTT
d_call: .; clone_size: few; j_call: TRBJ2-3; v_call: TRBV7-2; cdr3_aa: CASSATGTDTQYF; cdr3_nt: TGTGCCAGCAGCGCCACGGGCACAGATACGCAGTATTTT
d_call: .; clone_size: .; j_call: TRBJ2-2; v_call: TRBV7-8; cdr3_aa: CASSLGGSRSGELFF; cdr3_nt: TGTGCCAGCAGCTTAGGAGGGTCTAGGTCCGGGGAGCTGTTTTTT
d_call: TRBD1; clone_size: few; j_call: TRBJ2-1; v_call: TRBV13; cdr3_aa: CASSHRTGGDPRPYNEQFF; cdr3_nt: TGTGCCAGCAGCCACAGGACAGGGGGCGATCCCCGTCCCTACAATGAGCAGTTCTTC
d_call: TRBD2; clone_size: .; j_call: TRBJ2-3; v_call: TRBV14; cdr3_aa: CASSLMGGSTDTQYF; cdr3_nt: TGTGCCAGCAGTCTCATGGGGGGGAGCACAGATACGCAGTATTTT
d_call: .; clone_size: .; j_call: TRBJ2-5; v_call: TRBV7-2; cdr3_aa: CASSLGSAGQETQYF; cdr3_nt: TGTGCCAGCAGCTTAGGGTCGGCAGGACAAGAGACCCAGTACTTC
d_call: TRBD1; clone_size: .; j_call: TRBJ1-3; v_call: TRBV18; cdr3_aa: CASSPRQGDSGNTIYF; cdr3_nt: TGTGCCAGCTCACCAAGACAGGGGGACTCTGGAAACACCATATATTTT
d_call: .; clone_size: .; j_call: TRBJ1-6; v_call: TRBV30; cdr3_aa: CAWTKEGYNSPLHF; cdr3_nt: TGTGCCTGGACTAAGGAGGGTTATAATTCACCCCTCCACTTT
d_call: TRBD2; clone_size: few; j_call: TRBJ2-1; v_call: TRBV7-2; cdr3_aa: CASTRLAGSYNEQFF; cdr3_nt: TGTGCCAGCACAAGACTAGCGGGCTCCTACAATGAGCAGTTCTTC
d_call: .; clone_size: few; j_call: TRBJ1-2; v_call: TRBV7-9; cdr3_aa: CASQGLQFYTF; cdr3_nt: TGTGCCAGCCAGGGACTACAATTCTACACCTTC
d_call: TRBD1; clone_size: .; j_call: TRBJ1-3; v_call: TRBV2; cdr3_aa: CASSPRTGIGTIYF; cdr3_nt: TGTGCCAGCAGTCCCCGGACAGGGATTGGCACCATATATTTT
d_call: TRBD1; clone_size: .; j_call: TRBJ2-5; v_call: TRBV29-1; cdr3_aa: CSATGTGGETQYF; cdr3_nt: TGCAGCGCGACCGGGACAGGGGGTGAGACCCAGTACTTC
d_call: .; clone_size: .; j_call: TRBJ2-7; v_call: TRBV5-4; cdr3_aa: CASSLGNDVTHYEQYF; cdr3_nt: TGTGCCAGCAGCTTGGGTAACGACGTGACCCACTACGAGCAGTACTTC
d_call: TRBD2; clone_size: few; j_call: TRBJ2-1; v_call: TRBV5-1; cdr3_aa: CASSLVAGEYNEQFF; cdr3_nt: TGCGCCAGCAGCTTGGTGGCGGGAGAGTACAATGAGCAGTTCTTC
d_call: TRBD2; clone_size: .; j_call: TRBJ2-3; v_call: TRBV9; cdr3_aa: CASSTGTSDYTDTQYF; cdr3_nt: TGTGCCAGCAGCACCGGGACTAGCGACTACACAGATACGCAGTATTTT
d_call: .; clone_size: .; j_call: TRBJ2-3; v_call: TRBV9; cdr3_aa: CASSFQGGLDTQYF; cdr3_nt: TGTGCCAGCAGCTTCCAGGGGGGGCTGGATACGCAGTATTTT
d_call: .; clone_size: few; j_call: TRBJ2-3; v_call: TRBV29-1; cdr3_aa: CSVEGSPGLSTDTQYF; cdr3_nt: TGCAGCGTTGAAGGGTCACCGGGACTTAGCACAGATACGCAGTATTTT
d_call: .; clone_size: .; j_call: TRBJ2-1; v_call: TRBV18; cdr3_aa: CASSPVGQINEQFF; cdr3_nt: TGTGCCAGCTCACCAGTAGGACAAATTAATGAGCAGTTCTTC
d_call: .; clone_size: few; j_call: TRBJ1-1; v_call: TRBV29-1; cdr3_aa: CSVRRLMLNTEAFF; cdr3_nt: TGCAGCGTTCGGCGGCTTATGCTGAACACTGAAGCTTTCTTT
d_call: .; clone_size: few; j_call: TRBJ2-5; v_call: TRBV14; cdr3_aa: CASSSYLSQTQYF; cdr3_nt: TGTGCCAGCAGTTCGTACCTGAGTCAGACCCAGTACTTC
d_call: .; clone_size: few; j_call: TRBJ1-5; v_call: TRBV4-2; cdr3_aa: CASSQDAAGFQPQHF; cdr3_nt: TGTGCCAGCAGCCAAGATGCCGCAGGGTTTCAGCCCCAGCATTTT
d_call: .; clone_size: .; j_call: TRBJ2-5; v_call: TRBV9; cdr3_aa: CASSVEQRETQYF; cdr3_nt: TGTGCCAGCAGCGTAGAACAGAGGGAGACCCAGTACTTC
d_call: TRBD2; clone_size: .; j_call: TRBJ2-3; v_call: TRBV10-3; cdr3_aa: CAISQASGRISLDTQYF; cdr3_nt: TGTGCCATCAGTCAGGCTAGCGGGAGAATCTCCTTGGATACGCAGTATTTT
d_call: .; clone_size: .; j_call: TRBJ2-6; v_call: TRBV29-1; cdr3_aa: CSAQAGANVLTF; cdr3_nt: TGCAGCGCCCAAGCTGGGGCCAACGTCCTGACTTTC
d_call: TRBD2; clone_size: .; j_call: TRBJ2-7; v_call: TRBV13; cdr3_aa: CASSLRARDYSYEQYF; cdr3_nt: TGTGCCAGCAGTCTTAGGGCGCGGGACTACTCCTACGAGCAGTACTTC
d_call: .; clone_size: few; j_call: TRBJ2-7; v_call: TRBV7-6; cdr3_aa: CASSLQGATYEQYF; cdr3_nt: TGTGCCAGCAGCTTACAGGGTGCCACCTACGAGCAGTACTTC
d_call: TRBD1; clone_size: many; j_call: TRBJ2-1; v_call: TRBV14; cdr3_aa: CASSHWDRAYNEQFF; cdr3_nt: TGTGCCAGCAGCCACTGGGACAGGGCCTACAATGAGCAGTTCTTC
d_call: .; clone_size: few; j_call: TRBJ1-2; v_call: TRBV28; cdr3_aa: CASSFTKTVNYGYTF; cdr3_nt: TGTGCCAGCAGTTTCACAAAAACTGTGAACTATGGCTACACCTTC
d_call: TRBD1; clone_size: .; j_call: TRBJ1-4; v_call: TRBV2; cdr3_aa: CASGDRANEKLFF; cdr3_nt: TGTGCCAGCGGAGACAGGGCTAATGAAAAACTGTTTTTT
d_call: .; clone_size: few; j_call: TRBJ2-6; v_call: TRBV6-1; cdr3_aa: CASSGGGSGANVLTF; cdr3_nt: TGTGCCAGCAGTGGTGGGGGCTCTGGGGCCAACGTCCTGACTTTC
d_call: TRBD2; clone_size: once; j_call: TRBJ2-3; v_call: TRBV18; cdr3_aa: CASSPRRTSGVSTDTQYF; cdr3_nt: TGTGCCAGCTCACCACGGCGGACTAGCGGGGTTAGCACAGATACGCAGTATTTT
d_call: .; clone_size: .; j_call: TRBJ1-2; v_call: TRBV28; cdr3_aa: CASSFPGSGYTF; cdr3_nt: TGTGCCAGCAGTTTTCCAGGGTCCGGCTACACCTTC
d_call: .; clone_size: .; j_call: TRBJ2-7; v_call: TRBV5-8; cdr3_aa: CASGTRFVGQYF; cdr3_nt: TGTGCCAGCGGGACAAGGTTCGTCGGGCAGTACTTC
d_call: .; clone_size: .; j_call: TRBJ2-2; v_call: TRBV4-3; cdr3_aa: CASSHTGSAGELFF; cdr3_nt: TGCGCCAGCAGCCATACAGGGTCGGCCGGGGAGCTGTTTTTT
d_call: .; clone_size: few; j_call: TRBJ2-5; v_call: TRBV5-4; cdr3_aa: CASSLTETQYF; cdr3_nt: TGTGCCAGCAGCTTGACCGAGACCCAGTACTTC
d_call: .; clone_size: .; j_call: TRBJ2-5; v_call: TRBV9; cdr3_aa: CASSVADFETQYF; cdr3_nt: TGTGCCAGCAGCGTAGCTGATTTTGAGACCCAGTACTTC
d_call: TRBD1; clone_size: few; j_call: TRBJ1-2; v_call: TRBV5-1; cdr3_aa: CASSPGQGTYGYTF; cdr3_nt: TGCGCCAGCAGCCCCGGACAGGGTACCTATGGCTACACCTTC
d_call: .; clone_size: .; j_call: TRBJ2-5; v_call: TRBV28; cdr3_aa: CASSWGRRTGVYF; cdr3_nt: TGTGCCAGCAGTTGGGGCAGAAGGACGGGGGTATACTTC
d_call: TRBD2; clone_size: .; j_call: TRBJ2-3; v_call: TRBV5-4; cdr3_aa: CASSTGFSGSPDTQYF; cdr3_nt: TGTGCCAGCAGCACCGGTTTTAGCGGGAGCCCAGATACGCAGTATTTT
d_call: .; clone_size: few; j_call: TRBJ2-3; v_call: TRBV9; cdr3_aa: CASSRTGTSTDTQYF; cdr3_nt: TGTGCCAGCTCTCGAACCGGGACTAGCACAGATACGCAGTATTTT
d_call: TRBD2; clone_size: few; j_call: TRBJ2-7; v_call: TRBV11-2; cdr3_aa: CASSLLSGRAYEQYF; cdr3_nt: TGTGCCAGCAGCTTGCTCAGCGGGAGGGCTTACGAGCAGTACTTC
d_call: TRBD2; clone_size: few; j_call: TRBJ2-3; v_call: TRBV9; cdr3_aa: CASSVGSGRREDTQYF; cdr3_nt: TGTGCCAGCAGCGTGGGTAGCGGGAGGCGAGAGGATACGCAGTATTTT
d_call: .; clone_size: .; j_call: TRBJ2-7; v_call: TRBV29-1; cdr3_aa: CSVLKPDYEQYF; cdr3_nt: TGCAGCGTTTTAAAACCGGACTACGAGCAGTACTTC
d_call: .; clone_size: few; j_call: TRBJ1-1; v_call: TRBV19; cdr3_aa: CASSWGRSTEAFF; cdr3_nt: TGTGCCAGTAGTTGGGGTAGAAGCACTGAAGCTTTCTTT
d_call: TRBD2; clone_size: .; j_call: TRBJ2-7; v_call: TRBV5-6; cdr3_aa: CASSPGLANYEQYF; cdr3_nt: TGTGCCAGCAGCCCCGGACTAGCGAACTACGAGCAGTACTTC
d_call: .; clone_size: .; j_call: TRBJ2-1; v_call: TRBV18; cdr3_aa: CASSLGTGPYNEQFF; cdr3_nt: TGTGCCAGCTCGCTAGGGACGGGCCCCTACAATGAGCAGTTCTTC
d_call: TRBD2; clone_size: .; j_call: TRBJ2-1; v_call: TRBV6-1; cdr3_aa: CASSGLTSGSYNEQFF; cdr3_nt: TGTGCCAGCAGTGGGTTGACTAGCGGGTCCTACAATGAGCAGTTCTTC
d_call: .; clone_size: .; j_call: TRBJ1-6; v_call: TRBV10-3; cdr3_aa: CAISERQNSPLHF; cdr3_nt: TGTGCCATCAGTGAGCGACAGAATTCACCCCTCCACTTT
d_call: .; clone_size: .; j_call: TRBJ2-5; v_call: TRBV15; cdr3_aa: CATSRALGVQETQYF; cdr3_nt: TGTGCCACCAGCAGAGCCCTGGGCGTACAAGAGACCCAGTACTTC
d_call: .; clone_size: few; j_call: TRBJ2-1; v_call: TRBV29-1; cdr3_aa: CSVDLGLSYNEQFF; cdr3_nt: TGCAGCGTTGATTTAGGACTCTCCTACAATGAGCAGTTCTTC
d_call: TRBD1; clone_size: few; j_call: TRBJ1-1; v_call: TRBV2; cdr3_aa: CASRFVTDRAPEAFF; cdr3_nt: TGTGCCAGCAGATTCGTAACGGACAGGGCCCCTGAAGCTTTCTTT
d_call: TRBD1; clone_size: .; j_call: TRBJ2-3; v_call: TRBV7-6; cdr3_aa: CASSLGQGLTDTQYF; cdr3_nt: TGTGCCAGCAGCTTGGGACAGGGCCTCACAGATACGCAGTATTTT
d_call: .; clone_size: .; j_call: TRBJ2-5; v_call: TRBV27; cdr3_aa: CASSAIRGETQYF; cdr3_nt: TGTGCCAGCAGTGCCATTCGTGGCGAGACCCAGTACTTC